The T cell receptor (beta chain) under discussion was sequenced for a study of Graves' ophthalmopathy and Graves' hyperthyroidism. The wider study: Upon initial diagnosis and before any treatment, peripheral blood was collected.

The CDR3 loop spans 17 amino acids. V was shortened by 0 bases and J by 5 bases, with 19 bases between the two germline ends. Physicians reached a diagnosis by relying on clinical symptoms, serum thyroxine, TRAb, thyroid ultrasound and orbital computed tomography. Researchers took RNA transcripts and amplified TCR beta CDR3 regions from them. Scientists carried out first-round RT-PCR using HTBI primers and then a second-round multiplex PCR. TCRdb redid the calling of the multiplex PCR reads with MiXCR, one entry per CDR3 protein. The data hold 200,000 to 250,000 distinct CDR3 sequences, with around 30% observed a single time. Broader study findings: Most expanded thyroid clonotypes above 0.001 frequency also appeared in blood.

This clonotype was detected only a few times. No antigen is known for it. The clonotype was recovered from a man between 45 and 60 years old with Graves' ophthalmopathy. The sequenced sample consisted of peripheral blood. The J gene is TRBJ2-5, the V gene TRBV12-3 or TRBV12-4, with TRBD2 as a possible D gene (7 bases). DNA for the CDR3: TGTGCCAGCAGTTTAGCGAAGGGGGGGGGACTGCGGGAGACCCAGTACTTC. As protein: CASSLAKGGGLRETQYF.